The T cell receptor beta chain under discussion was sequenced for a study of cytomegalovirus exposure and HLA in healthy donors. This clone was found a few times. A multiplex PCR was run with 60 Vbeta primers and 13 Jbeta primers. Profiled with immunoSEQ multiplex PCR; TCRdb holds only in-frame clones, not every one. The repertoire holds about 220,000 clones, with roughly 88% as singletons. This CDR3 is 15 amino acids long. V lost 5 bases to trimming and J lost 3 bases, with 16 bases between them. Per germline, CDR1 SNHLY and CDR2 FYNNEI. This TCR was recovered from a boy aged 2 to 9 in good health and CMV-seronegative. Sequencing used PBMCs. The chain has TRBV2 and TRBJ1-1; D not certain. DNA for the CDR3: TGTGCCAGCAGTTCGCACCCCGGAGGAGACACTGAAGCTTTCTTT. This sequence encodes CASSSHPGGDTEAFF.